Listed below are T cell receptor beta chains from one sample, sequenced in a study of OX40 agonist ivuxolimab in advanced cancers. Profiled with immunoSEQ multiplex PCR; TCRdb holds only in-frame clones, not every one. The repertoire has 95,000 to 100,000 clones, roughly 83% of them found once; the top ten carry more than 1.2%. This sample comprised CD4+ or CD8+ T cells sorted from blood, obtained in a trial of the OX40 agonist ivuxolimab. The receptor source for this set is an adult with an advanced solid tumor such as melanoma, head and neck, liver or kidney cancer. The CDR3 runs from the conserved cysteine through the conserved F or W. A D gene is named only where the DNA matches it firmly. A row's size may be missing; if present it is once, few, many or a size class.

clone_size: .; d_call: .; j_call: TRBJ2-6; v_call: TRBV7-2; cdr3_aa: CASSLDSSGANVLTF; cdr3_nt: TGTGCCAGCAGTCTAGACTCCTCTGGGGCCAACGTCCTGACTTTC
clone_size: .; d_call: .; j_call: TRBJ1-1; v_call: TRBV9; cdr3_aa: CASSVEAATNTEAFF; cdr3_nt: TGTGCCAGCAGCGTAGAGGCAGCCACGAACACTGAAGCTTTCTTT
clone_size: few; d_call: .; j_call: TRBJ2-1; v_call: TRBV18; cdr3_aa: CASSSLPKQGGLIYEQFF; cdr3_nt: TGTGCCAGCTCATCCTTGCCCAAGCAGGGCGGGTTAATATACGAGCAGTTCTTC
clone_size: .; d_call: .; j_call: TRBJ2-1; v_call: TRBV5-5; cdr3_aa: CASSLDGEQFF; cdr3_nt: TGTGCCAGCAGCTTGGATGGTGAGCAGTTCTTC
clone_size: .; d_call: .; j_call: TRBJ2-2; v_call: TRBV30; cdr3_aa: CAWSTMAGELFF; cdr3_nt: TGTGCCTGGTCTACGATGGCCGGGGAGCTGTTTTTT
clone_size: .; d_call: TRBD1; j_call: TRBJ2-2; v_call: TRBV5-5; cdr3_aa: CASSHTRQGANTGELFF; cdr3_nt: TGTGCCAGCAGCCACACCAGGCAGGGGGCGAACACCGGGGAGCTGTTTTTT
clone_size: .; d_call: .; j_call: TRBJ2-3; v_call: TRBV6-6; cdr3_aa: CASSYNPGDTQYF; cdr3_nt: TGTGCCAGCAGTTACAATCCAGGGGATACGCAGTATTTT
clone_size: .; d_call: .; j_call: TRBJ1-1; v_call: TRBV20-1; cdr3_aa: CSARDQKAFF; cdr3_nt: TGCAGTGCTAGAGATCAGAAAGCTTTCTTT
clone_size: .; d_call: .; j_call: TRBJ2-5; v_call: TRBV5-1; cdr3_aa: CASRLGRQNQETQYF; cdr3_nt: TGCGCCAGCAGACTCGGCCGACAGAACCAAGAGACCCAGTACTTC
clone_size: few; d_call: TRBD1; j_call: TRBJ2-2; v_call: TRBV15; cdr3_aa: CATSRPDRGFTGELFF; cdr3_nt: TGTGCCACCAGCAGACCGGACAGGGGGTTCACCGGGGAGCTGTTTTTT
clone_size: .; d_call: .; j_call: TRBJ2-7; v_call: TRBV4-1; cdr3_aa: CASSPRASSYEQYF; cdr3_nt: TGCGCCAGCAGTCCTCGGGCCAGCTCCTACGAGCAGTACTTC
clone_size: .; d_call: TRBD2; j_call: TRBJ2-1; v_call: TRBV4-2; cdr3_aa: CASSQGTGLAGYNEQFF; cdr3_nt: TGTGCCAGCAGCCAAGGAACGGGACTAGCGGGATACAATGAGCAGTTCTTC
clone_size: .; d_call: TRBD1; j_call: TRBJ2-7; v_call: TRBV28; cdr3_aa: CASSGPGQGSYERYF; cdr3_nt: TGTGCCAGCAGTGGTCCGGGACAGGGATCCTACGAGCGGTACTTC
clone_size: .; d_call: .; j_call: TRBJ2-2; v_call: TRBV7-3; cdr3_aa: CASSSQRTGNTGELFF; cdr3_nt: TGTGCCAGCAGCTCCCAGAGGACCGGGAACACCGGGGAGCTGTTTTTT
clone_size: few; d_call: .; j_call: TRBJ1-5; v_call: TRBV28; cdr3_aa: CASSSGSPGQPQHF; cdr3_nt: TGTGCCAGCAGTTCAGGGAGTCCGGGCCAGCCCCAGCATTTT
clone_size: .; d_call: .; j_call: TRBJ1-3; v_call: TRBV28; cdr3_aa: CASRTGLYGNTIYF; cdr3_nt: TGTGCCAGCAGAACAGGGTTGTACGGAAACACCATATATTTT
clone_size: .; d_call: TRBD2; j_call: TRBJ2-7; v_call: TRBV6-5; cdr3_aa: CVSSYHSSGRSYEQYF; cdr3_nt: TGTGTCAGCAGTTACCACTCTAGCGGGAGGAGCTACGAGCAGTACTTC
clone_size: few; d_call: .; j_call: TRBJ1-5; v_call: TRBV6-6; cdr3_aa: CASSSSQPQHF; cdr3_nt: TGTGCCAGCAGTTCCAGCCAGCCCCAGCATTTT
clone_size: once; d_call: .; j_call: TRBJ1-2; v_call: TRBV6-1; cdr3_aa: CASSEESGDGYTF; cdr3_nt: TGTGCCAGCAGTGAAGAATCGGGGGATGGCTACACCTTC
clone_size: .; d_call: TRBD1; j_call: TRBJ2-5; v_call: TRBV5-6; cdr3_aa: CASSSTGQEETQYF; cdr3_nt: TGTGCCAGCAGCTCGACAGGGCAGGAAGAGACCCAGTACTTC
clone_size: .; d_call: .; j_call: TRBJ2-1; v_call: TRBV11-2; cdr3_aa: CASSLDLGEQFF; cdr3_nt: TGTGCCAGCAGCTTAGATCTGGGTGAGCAGTTCTTC
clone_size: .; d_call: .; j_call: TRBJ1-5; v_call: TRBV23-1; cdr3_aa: CASSHSPGCSNQPQHF; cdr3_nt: TGCGCCAGCAGTCATTCCCCCGGCTGTAGCAATCAGCCCCAGCATTTT
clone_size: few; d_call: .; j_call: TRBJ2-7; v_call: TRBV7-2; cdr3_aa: CASSPSQGSYEQYF; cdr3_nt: TGTGCCAGCAGCCCCTCACAGGGTTCCTACGAGCAGTACTTC
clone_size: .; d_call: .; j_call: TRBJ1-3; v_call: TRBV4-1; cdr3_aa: CASSQEDPGRFSGNTIYF; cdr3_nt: TGCGCCAGCAGCCAAGAGGACCCCGGACGGTTCTCTGGAAACACCATATATTTT
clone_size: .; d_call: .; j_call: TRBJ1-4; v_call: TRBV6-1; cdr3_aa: CASSEMGLRLGKLFF; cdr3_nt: TGTGCCAGCAGTGAAATGGGATTGAGGTTAGGAAAACTGTTTTTT
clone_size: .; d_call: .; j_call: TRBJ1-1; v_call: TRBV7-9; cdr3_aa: CASSLAGSPEAFF; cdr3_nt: TGTGCCAGCAGCTTAGCGGGGAGCCCTGAAGCTTTCTTT
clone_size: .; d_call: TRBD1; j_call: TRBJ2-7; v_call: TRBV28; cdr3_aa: CASSSQGGGNYEQYF; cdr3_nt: TGTGCCAGCAGTTCACAGGGGGGAGGCAACTACGAGCAGTACTTC
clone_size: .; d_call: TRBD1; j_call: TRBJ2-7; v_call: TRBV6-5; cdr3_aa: CASSSSGTGTYEQYF; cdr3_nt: TGTGCCAGCAGTTCCTCCGGGACAGGAACTTACGAGCAGTACTTC
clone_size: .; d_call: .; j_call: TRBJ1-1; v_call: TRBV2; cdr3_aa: CASRSTTMNTEAFF; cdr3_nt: TGTGCCAGCAGGAGCACAACGATGAACACTGAAGCTTTCTTT
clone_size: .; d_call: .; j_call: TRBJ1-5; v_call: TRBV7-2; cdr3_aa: CASSLVQGKNQPQHF; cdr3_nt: TGTGCCAGCAGCTTAGTTCAGGGAAAAAATCAGCCCCAGCATTTT
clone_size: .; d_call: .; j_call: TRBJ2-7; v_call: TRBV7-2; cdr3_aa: CASSLRGLENEQYF; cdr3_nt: TGTGCCAGCAGCTTAAGGGGGTTGGAAAACGAGCAGTACTTC
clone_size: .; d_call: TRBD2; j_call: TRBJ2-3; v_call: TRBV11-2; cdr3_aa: CASSFGLAGFTDTQYF; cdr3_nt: TGTGCCAGCAGCTTCGGACTAGCGGGTTTCACAGATACGCAGTATTTT
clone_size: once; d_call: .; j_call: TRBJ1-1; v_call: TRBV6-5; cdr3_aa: CASRSQETEAFF; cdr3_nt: TGTGCCAGCCGGTCCCAGGAAACTGAAGCTTTCTTT
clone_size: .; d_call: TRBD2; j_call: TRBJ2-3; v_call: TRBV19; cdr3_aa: CASSPRGLAGVTDTQYF; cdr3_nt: TGTGCCAGTAGTCCCCGGGGACTAGCGGGGGTCACAGATACGCAGTATTTT
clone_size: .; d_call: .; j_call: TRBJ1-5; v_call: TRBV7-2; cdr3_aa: CASSQAPGDGGTPQHF; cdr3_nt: TGTGCCAGCAGCCAGGCACCAGGGGACGGGGGAACGCCCCAGCATTTT
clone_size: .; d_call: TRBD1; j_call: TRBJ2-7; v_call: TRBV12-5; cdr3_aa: CASGLGQGNSEQYF; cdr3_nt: TGTGCTAGTGGTTTGGGACAGGGGAACAGCGAGCAGTACTTC
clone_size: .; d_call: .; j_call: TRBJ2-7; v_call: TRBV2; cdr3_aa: CASDTDPIRDSEQYF; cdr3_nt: TGTGCCAGCGATACTGACCCAATCAGGGATAGCGAGCAGTACTTC
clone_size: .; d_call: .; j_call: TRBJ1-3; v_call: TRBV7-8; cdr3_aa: CASSLSAGNTIYF; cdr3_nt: TGTGCCAGCAGCTTATCAGCTGGAAACACCATATATTTT
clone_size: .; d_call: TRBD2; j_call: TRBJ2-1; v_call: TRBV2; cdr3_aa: CASSLSGVNEQFF; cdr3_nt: TGTGCCAGCAGTCTAAGCGGGGTGAATGAGCAGTTCTTC
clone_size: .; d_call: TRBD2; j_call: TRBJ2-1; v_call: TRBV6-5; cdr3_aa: CASSLAGNYNEQFF; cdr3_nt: TGTGCCAGCAGTTTAGCGGGTAACTACAATGAGCAGTTCTTC
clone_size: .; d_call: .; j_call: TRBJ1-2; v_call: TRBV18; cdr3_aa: CASSPPVSDYGYTF; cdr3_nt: TGTGCCAGCTCACCACCGGTATCAGACTATGGCTACACCTTC
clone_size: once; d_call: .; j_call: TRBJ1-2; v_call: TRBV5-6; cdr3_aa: CASSFLLPSGSQAGYTF; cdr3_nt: TGTGCCAGCAGCTTTTTACTTCCCTCCGGGAGCCAGGCTGGCTACACCTTC
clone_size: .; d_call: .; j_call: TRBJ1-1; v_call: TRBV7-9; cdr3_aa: CASSLRRGGTEAFF; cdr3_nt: TGTGCCAGCAGCTTAAGACGTGGGGGCACTGAAGCTTTCTTT
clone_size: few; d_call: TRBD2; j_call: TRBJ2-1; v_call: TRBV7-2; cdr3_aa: CASSLEGLAAYNEQFF; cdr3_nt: TGTGCCAGCAGCTTAGAAGGGCTAGCGGCCTACAATGAGCAGTTCTTC
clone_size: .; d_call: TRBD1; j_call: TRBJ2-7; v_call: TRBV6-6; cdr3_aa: CASSRAGGQGIF; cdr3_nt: TGTGCCAGCAGTCGCGCAGGGGGACAGGGGATCTTC
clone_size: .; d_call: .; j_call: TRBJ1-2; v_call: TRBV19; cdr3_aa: CASSIRGRLYGYTF; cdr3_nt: TGTGCCAGTAGTATCAGGGGCAGGCTCTATGGCTACACCTTC
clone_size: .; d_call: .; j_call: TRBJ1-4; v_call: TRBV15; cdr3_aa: CATSRDNQAKLFF; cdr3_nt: TGTGCCACCAGCAGAGATAACCAGGCCAAACTGTTTTTT
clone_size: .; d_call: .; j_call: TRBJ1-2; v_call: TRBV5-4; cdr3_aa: CASSSPRGGSGYTF; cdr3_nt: TGTGCCAGCAGCTCCCCCCGGGGCGGTAGTGGCTACACCTTC